A single sample gave rise to the 26 T cell receptor beta chains below, sequenced in a study of blood T cell repertoires in COVID-19. TCRdb keeps only in-frame clones here, not all; method: immunoSEQ multiplex PCR. The sample lists just over 90,000 clones, around four fifths occurring once. The sequencing input was peripheral blood. The origin of the receptors is a human donor in a cohort sampled during active COVID-19.

The V and J genes are TRBV6-4 and TRBJ1-5; TRBD1 agrees at 9 bases. Germline lookup yields CDR1 MRHNA and CDR2 SNTAGT. J lost 9 bases, V lost 3 bases, and 18 bases had no gene match. The CDR3 is made up of 18 amino acids. The chain's CDR3 is CASSDPGQGPLRRGPQHF. In nucleotides, the CDR3 is TGTGCCAGCAGTGATCCGGGACAGGGCCCTCTCCGAAGGGGGCCCCAGCATTTT.

The chain links TRBV27 to TRBJ1-2, with D tentatively TRBD1 (5 bases). The CDR3 spans 14 residues. Germline lookup yields CDR1 MNHEY and CDR2 SMNVEV (reference sequence). The V gene lost 2 bases and the J gene lost 5 bases, with 12 bases spanning the gap. CDR3 in DNA: TGTGCCAGCAGTTTAAAAGGGGAGGGATATGGCTACACCTTC. As protein: CASSLKGEGYGYTF.

The CDR3 DNA follows: TGTGCCAGTAGTACCTGGACAGGAGACGCTCACTATGGCTACACCTTC. Amino acid sequence: CASSTWTGDAHYGYTF. The rearrangement joins TRBV19 to TRBJ1-2, with 7 bases matching TRBD1. The germline V gene encodes CDR1 LNHDA and CDR2 SQIVND (reference sequence). V was pared by 4 bases and J by 3 bases, with 11 bases of the junction left unmatched. This CDR3 contains 16 residues.

The chain combines TRBV13 with TRBJ2-7; D is unresolved. The CDR3 has 14 amino acids. Germline-derived CDR1 and CDR2 are PRHDT and FYEKMQ (reference sequence). V lost 2 bases, J lost 2 bases, and 10 bases lay in between. CDR3 loop: CASSLPQIPYEQYF. The CDR3 bases are TGTGCCAGCAGCTTACCACAGATCCCCTACGAGCAGTACTTC.

The genes are TRBV5-4 and TRBJ1-2, with 7 bases that match TRBD1. Germline V gives CDR1 SGHNT, CDR2 YYREEE (reference sequence). V shed 3 bases, J shed 8 bases, and the junction held 13 bases outside the gene matches. The CDR3 is 15 amino acids. CDR3 loop: CASSSYPGQLKGYTF. The DNA for the CDR3 is TGTGCCAGCAGCTCCTACCCGGGACAGCTAAAGGGCTACACCTTC.

This clone was counted a few times. The chain uses TRBV5-1 and TRBJ2-7; D is perhaps TRBD2 (6 bases). CDR3 size: 11 residues. The germline V gene encodes CDR1 SGHRS and CDR2 YFSETQ. Trimming removed 9 bases at V and 5 bases at J, with 12 bases between. As DNA, the CDR3 is TGCGCCAACCGGGGGTGCCACGAGCAGTACTTC. Translated: CANRGCHEQYF.

The genes are TRBV6-5 and TRBJ2-7; D is ambiguous. Germline lookup yields CDR1 MNHEY and CDR2 SVGAGI. V lost 0 bases, J lost 7 bases, and 13 bases lay in between. The CDR3 is 14 amino acids. The CDR3 coding sequence is TGTGCCAGCAGTTACTCTGAATTCTTCGGGGAGCAGTACTTC. Its translation: CASSYSEFFGEQYF.

The J gene is TRBJ1-5, the V gene TRBV7-6; D unclear. This CDR3 contains 13 residues. V gave up 4 bases and J gave up 7 bases, with 11 bases separating them. The germline V gene encodes CDR1 SGHVS and CDR2 FNYEAQ. CDR3 residues: CASSSVAWQPQHF. The CDR3 DNA follows: TGTGCCAGCAGCTCCGTTGCGTGGCAGCCCCAGCATTTT.

The J gene is TRBJ2-7, the V gene TRBV7-9, with TRBD1 matching 7 bases. The germline gives CDR1 SEHNR, CDR2 FQNEAQ (reference sequence). V lost 1 base and J lost 0; bases outside the gene matches: 6. This CDR3 spans 16 amino acids. The CDR3 region is CASSLGKGASSYEQYF. DNA of the CDR3: TGTGCCAGCAGCTTAGGTAAGGGGGCTAGCTCCTACGAGCAGTACTTC.

The gene calls are TRBV28 and TRBJ2-3; maybe TRBD1 (7 bases). V was trimmed by 3 bases and J by 3 bases, leaving 13 bases between them. The CDR3 contains 15 residues. Germline V lookup: CDR1 MDHEN, CDR2 SYDVKM. The CDR3 bases are TGTGCCAGCAGTTTCAGGGGGGCAAGGACAGATACGCAGTATTTT. It specifies CASSFRGARTDTQYF.

The chain uses TRBV14 and TRBJ2-7; 8 bases line up with TRBD2. The CDR3 contains 20 residues. After removal of 4 bases from V and 2 bases from J, the junction contained 22 bases not matched to a gene. Germline values: CDR1 SGHDN, CDR2 FVKESK. In nucleotides, the CDR3 is TGTGCCAGCAGCCCCCGCGGGGCGAGCGGGAGAGGAATAGGGGCCTACGAGCAGTACTTC. It is translated as CASSPRGASGRGIGAYEQYF.

This chain joins TRBV3-1 (or the pseudogene TRBV3-2) and TRBJ1-4; D uncertain. V was clipped by 3 bases and J by 6 bases, with 5 bases between them. CDR1 and CDR2 (germline): LGHDT, YNNKEL (reference sequence). The CDR3 extends over 12 amino acids. In DNA, the CDR3 is TGTGCCAGCAGCCAGGTAGATGAAAAACTGTTTTTT. As protein: CASSQVDEKLFF.

V gene TRBV30 combines with J gene TRBJ1-1; TRBD1 matches at 7 bases. Germline V CDR1 and CDR2: GTSNPN, SVGIG (reference sequence). This CDR3 is 13 amino acids long. V shed 8 bases and J 0 bases; nucleotides not matched to a gene: 6. The CDR3 coding sequence is TGTGCCGGCTCGGGACAGATGAACACTGAAGCTTTCTTT. As protein: CAGSGQMNTEAFF.

The genes are TRBV5-1 and TRBJ2-7; TRBD2 is a possible D gene (5 bases). The CDR3 has 16 amino acids. Deletions cut 4 bases from V and 7 bases from J, with 24 bases between. Germline V CDR1 and CDR2: SGHRS, YFSETQ. DNA of the CDR3: TGCGCCAGCAGCCTAAAAGAGGACTTGGGAGTGGGAGAGCAGTACTTC. Residues: CASSLKEDLGVGEQYF.

V and J are TRBV7-3 and TRBJ1-2, with TRBD1 matching 9 bases. Unmatched junction bases numbered 12, after V lost 5 bases and J lost 14 bases. The CDR3 extends over 13 amino acids. Germline V gene sequence: CDR1 SGHTA, CDR2 FQGTGA. CDR3 DNA: TGTGCCAGCAGCCCAAGGGACAGGGTGGGTAAAACCTTC. This sequence encodes CASSPRDRVGKTF.

This rearrangement joins TRBV5-1 to TRBJ2-1; D is unclear. Germline values: CDR1 SGHRS, CDR2 YFSETQ. The CDR3 is 17 amino acids. V was shortened by 4 bases and J by 0 bases, with 17 bases between the two germline ends. The CDR3 coding sequence is TGCGCCAGCAGCACCTCGTCATTCGCGTCCTCCTACAATGAGCAGTTCTTC. Protein sequence: CASSTSSFASSYNEQFF.

V and J are TRBV6-4 and TRBJ1-6, with 7 nucleotides matching TRBD1. The CDR3 runs 14 residues. Trimming took 6 bases from V and 7 from J; bases not matched to a gene: 6. The germline V gene has CDR1 MRHNA and CDR2 SNTAGT. The DNA of the CDR3 is TGTGCCAGCAGGGCCGGGACAGAGAATTCACCCCTCCACTTT. As protein: CASRAGTENSPLHF.

This clone was found once. This chain connects TRBV6-5 to TRBJ1-2, with D hard to call. The CDR3 length is 14 residues. Germline loops: CDR1 MNHEY, CDR2 SVGAGI. The V end lost 6 bases, the J end lost 3 bases, and 14 bases lay between the germline ends. The CDR3, as DNA: TGTGCCAGCAGCACCCCTGGAGGGTACTATGGCTACACCTTC. Translation gives CASSTPGGYYGYTF.

CDR3 coding DNA: TGCGCCAGCAGCATCCTGACAGGGAATAATGAAAAACTGTTTTTT. Translated: CASSILTGNNEKLFF. This chain uses TRBV5-1 with TRBJ1-4, with TRBD1 matching over 7 bases. CDR1 is SGHRS, CDR2 YFSETQ, per germline. V was clipped by 4 bases and J by 4 bases; unmatched bases: 7. The CDR3 length is 15 residues.

The V and J genes are TRBV28 and TRBJ2-7; D perhaps matches TRBD2 (7 bases). The V and J ends lost 3 bases and 3 bases respectively, with 12 bases between them. Germline CDR1 reads MDHEN; CDR2 reads SYDVKM. The CDR3 is 14 amino acids. CDR3 residues: CASSLQGRVYEQYF. In nucleotides, the CDR3 is TGTGCCAGCAGTTTGCAGGGGAGGGTCTACGAGCAGTACTTC.

The chain employs TRBV2 and TRBJ1-1; D is undetermined. The CDR3 totals 18 residues. Germline assignment: CDR1 SNHLY and CDR2 FYNNEI. V lost 4 bases to trimming and J lost 3 bases, with 24 bases between them. The CDR3 reads CASSVGAVLAPEDTEAFF. The CDR3 DNA is TGTGCCAGCAGTGTTGGTGCAGTGCTAGCCCCGGAGGACACTGAAGCTTTCTTT.

The chain couples TRBV7-9 to TRBJ1-3; no clear D. Germline CDR1 reads SEHNR; CDR2 reads FQNEAQ (reference sequence). V lost 6 bases and J 3 bases, leaving 12 bases between the germline ends. The CDR3 loop spans 14 amino acids. This CDR3 is CASRNQSGGNTIYF. The CDR3 nucleotides read TGTGCCAGCAGGAATCAATCGGGTGGAAACACCATATATTTT.

This sequence joins TRBV28 and TRBJ1-6; 8 bases are shared with TRBD1. V lost 8 bases to trimming and J lost 5 bases; unmatched junction nucleotides: 11. The CDR3 runs to 16 residues. The germline V gene has CDR1 MDHEN and CDR2 SYDVKM. The CDR3 reads CASSGTGQGNNSPLHF. CDR3 nucleotide sequence: TGTGCCAGCTCGGGGACCGGACAGGGAAATAATTCACCCCTCCACTTT.

The genes are TRBV19 and TRBJ1-4, with D tentatively TRBD1 (5 bases). CDR3 size: 13 residues. Trimming removed 3 bases from V and 11 bases from J, with 13 bases in between. CDR1 LNHDA and CDR2 SQIVND come from the germline V gene (reference sequence). The CDR3 DNA is TGTGCCAGTAGTATCTGGCAGGGCGACAAACTGTTTTTT. Protein sequence: CASSIWQGDKLFF.

This chain joins TRBV2 and TRBJ1-5; D might be TRBD1 (5 bases). The germline V gene encodes CDR1 SNHLY and CDR2 FYNNEI. Trimming took 9 bases from V and 2 from J, leaving 11 bases between them. The length of the CDR3 is 13 residues. The CDR3 here is CASGREGNQPQHF. The CDR3 region has the DNA TGTGCCAGTGGCAGGGAGGGCAATCAGCCCCAGCATTTT.

The V gene is TRBV28, the J gene TRBJ2-5; TRBD1 agrees at 7 bases. CDR1 MDHEN and CDR2 SYDVKM come from the germline V gene. The V and J ends lost 3 bases and 2 bases, in that order; junction bases with no gene match: 3. The CDR3 consists of 14 residues. CDR3 sequence (DNA): TGTGCCAGCAGTTTCGCAGGGGGACAAGAGACCCAGTACTTC. This sequence encodes CASSFAGGQETQYF.